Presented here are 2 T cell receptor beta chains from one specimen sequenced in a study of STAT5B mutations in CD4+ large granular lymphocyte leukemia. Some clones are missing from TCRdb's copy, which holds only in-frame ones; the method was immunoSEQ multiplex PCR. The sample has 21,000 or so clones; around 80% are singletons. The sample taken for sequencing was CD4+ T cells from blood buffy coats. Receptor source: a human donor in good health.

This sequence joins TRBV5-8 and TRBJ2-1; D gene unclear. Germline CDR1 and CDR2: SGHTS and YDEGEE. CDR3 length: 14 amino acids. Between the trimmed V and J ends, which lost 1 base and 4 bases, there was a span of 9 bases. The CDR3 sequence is CASSLNGRYNEQFF. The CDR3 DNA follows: TGTGCCAGCAGCTTGAATGGCAGGTACAATGAGCAGTTCTTC.

The CDR3 DNA reads as TGCGCCAGCAGTCGACTAGCGGGAGGCCAAGAGACCCAGTACTTC. Translated: CASSRLAGGQETQYF. This sequence joins TRBV4-1 and TRBJ2-5, with 13 bases identical to TRBD2. The germline V gene has CDR1 MGHRA and CDR2 YSYEKL. Trimming removed 6 bases from V and 1 base from J; junction bases left unmatched: 2. The CDR3 covers 15 residues.